A single TCR beta chain is shown here with its context. Its antigen is as yet unknown. V lost 7 bases, J lost 9 bases, and 16 bases lay in between. There are 13 residues in the CDR3. Germline CDR1 and CDR2: SGHVS and FNYEAQ. This record belongs to a study of OX40 agonist ivuxolimab in advanced cancers. Turning to the study itself: Ivuxolimab was delivered to patients intravenously every 2 weeks at doses spanning 0.01 to 10 mg/kg.

Repertoires were generated with immunoSEQ multiplex PCR, while TCRdb's copy carries only in-frame clones and drops some. The table shows roughly 48,000 clones, with approximately 85% occurring only once. Study conclusions and caveats: The authors did not determine the antigen specificity of the expanded peripheral T cells.

The sequence was collected from an adult with an advanced solid tumor such as melanoma, head and neck, liver or kidney cancer. Sequencing was performed on CD4+ or CD8+ T cells sorted from blood, taken in a trial of the OX40 agonist ivuxolimab. J is TRBJ2-1 and V is TRBV7-6, with D possibly being TRBD1 or TRBD2 (5 bases each). CDR3 in amino acids: CASMGTVTSEQFF. The CDR3 nucleotides read TGTGCCAGCATGGGGACGGTAACGAGTGAGCAGTTCTTC. Full variable domain (remainder filled in from reference TRBV7-6 and TRBJ2-1): GAGVSQSPRYKVTKRGQDVALRCDPISGHVSLYWYRQALGQGPEFLTYFNYEAQQDKSGLPNDRFSAERPEGSISTLTIQRTEQRDSAMYRCASMGTVTSEQFFGPGTRLTVL.